This entry lists 27 T cell receptor beta chains sequenced from one sample in a study of blood T cell repertoires in COVID-19. Clones were read by immunoSEQ multiplex PCR, and TCRdb kept only the in-frame ones, dropping some. The table has hundreds of thousands of clones, around 88% seen once. The sample taken for sequencing was peripheral blood. The receptors shown here come from a woman aged 45-60 years with COVID-19, enrolled during active disease.

This chain links TRBV3-1 (or the pseudogene TRBV3-2) with TRBJ1-5; tentative D call: TRBD1 (5 bases). CDR3 length: 15 residues. CDR1 and CDR2 from the germline V gene are LGHDT and YNNKEL (reference sequence). The V end was cut by 4 bases, the J end by 7 bases, with 17 bases between. The CDR3 loop is CASSLGLGGTQPQHF. The CDR3 DNA is TGTGCCAGCAGCCTCGGGTTGGGGGGGACCCAGCCCCAGCATTTT.

J is TRBJ1-2 and V is TRBV11-2; possible D gene TRBD1, 5 bases. V lost 5 bases and J 2 bases, leaving 15 bases between the germline ends. This CDR3 contains 15 residues. Germline assignment: CDR1 SGHAT and CDR2 FQNNGV. CDR3 sequence: CASSVSRGTNYGYTF. CDR3 DNA: TGTGCCAGCAGCGTCTCCCGGGGGACCAACTATGGCTACACCTTC.

The chain is built from TRBV5-1 and TRBJ1-1; perhaps TRBD1 as D (5 bases). The CDR3 is made up of 12 amino acids. Germline values: CDR1 SGHRS, CDR2 YFSETQ. V was trimmed by 4 bases and J by 7 bases, leaving 11 bases between them. The CDR3 coding sequence is TGCGCCAGCAGCCCAGGGACTGGTGAAGCTTTCTTT. This sequence encodes CASSPGTGEAFF.

The rearrangement joins TRBV29-1 to TRBJ1-1, with D hard to call. Germline CDR1 reads SQVTM; CDR2 reads ANQGSEA. Trimming took off 1 base at V and 0 bases at J, with 21 bases between the two ends. The CDR3 extends over 18 amino acids. The CDR3 region is CSVEAPEAAVKLNTEAFF. The DNA for the CDR3 is TGCAGCGTTGAAGCCCCCGAGGCGGCAGTGAAATTGAACACTGAAGCTTTCTTT.

The chain joins TRBV6-1 to TRBJ2-7; D is ambiguous. The CDR3 totals 14 residues. Germline V CDR1 and CDR2: MNHNS, SASEGT. V dropped 1 base and J dropped 3 bases, with 10 bases sitting between them. DNA of the CDR3: TGTGCCAGCAGTGAAGATACAGCAAACTACGAGCAGTACTTC. It codes for CASSEDTANYEQYF.

The chain links TRBV7-9 to TRBJ2-1; 10 bases match TRBD2. The J segment lost 5 bases and the V segment lost 4 bases, leaving 2 bases of the junction unmatched. The CDR3 consists of 14 residues. CDR1 SEHNR and CDR2 FQNEAQ come from the germline V gene (reference sequence). CDR3 in amino acids: CASSSSGGHNEQFF. CDR3 sequence (DNA): TGTGCCAGCAGCTCTAGCGGGGGACACAATGAGCAGTTCTTC.

The chain links TRBV4-1 to TRBJ2-2; tentatively, D is TRBD2 (5 bases). The CDR3 covers 15 residues. The V end was cut by 5 bases, the J end by 5 bases, with 15 bases between. CDR1 and CDR2 (germline): MGHRA, YSYEKL. CDR3 sequence (DNA): TGCGCCAGCAGCAACGGGGTTTTGAGGACCGGGGAGCTGTTTTTT. Translation: CASSNGVLRTGELFF.

The V call is TRBV5-1, the J call TRBJ2-7; D possibly corresponds to TRBD1 (6 bases). The V gene lost 4 bases and the J gene lost 7 bases, with 15 bases spanning the gap. CDR3 size: 13 residues. Germline values: CDR1 SGHRS, CDR2 YFSETQ. The CDR3 nucleotides are TGCGCCAGCAGCCCAGCTACAGGGTTGGAGCAGTACTTC. It codes for CASSPATGLEQYF.

The chain joins TRBV28 to TRBJ2-1; TRBD2 matches 11 bases. V lost 6 bases and J lost 8; bases outside the gene matches: 6. Germline CDR1 MDHEN, CDR2 SYDVKM. This CDR3 comprises 14 residues. The CDR3 bases are TGTGCCAGCAGGCTAGCGGGGGGCGGGTATGAGCAGTTCTTC. Its protein is CASRLAGGGYEQFF.

This sequence joins TRBV30 and TRBJ2-7; D remains unclear. The CDR3 totals 14 residues. The V gene's germline CDR1 is GTSNPN and CDR2 SVGIG (reference sequence). Trimming took 0 bases from V and 0 from J, leaving 9 bases between them. CDR3 coding DNA: TGTGCCTGGAGTGTTGGTCACAACTCCTACGAGCAGTACTTC. It encodes CAWSVGHNSYEQYF.

This clone has more than one count but fewer than ten. The CDR3 reads CASSGGRGKEMDGYTF. CDR3 bases: TGTGCCAGCAGTGGTGGGAGGGGAAAGGAGATGGATGGCTACACCTTC. The V and J genes are TRBV2 and TRBJ1-2, with D possibly matching TRBD1 (5 bases). The CDR3 runs to 16 residues. The germline V gene encodes CDR1 SNHLY and CDR2 FYNNEI. Trimming took off 4 bases at V and 6 bases at J, with 21 bases between the two ends.

The genes are TRBV7-9 and TRBJ2-2; 9 positions match TRBD1. This CDR3 spans 17 amino acids. Trimming removed 4 bases from V and 3 bases from J; junction bases left unmatched: 9. Germline CDR1 and CDR2: SEHNR and FQNEAQ (reference sequence). The CDR3 DNA follows: TGTGCCAGCAGCTCTTCTCCGGGACAGGGTTACACCGGGGAGCTGTTTTTT. As protein: CASSSSPGQGYTGELFF.

V usage is TRBV6-6 and J usage is TRBJ2-2; tentatively, D is TRBD1 or TRBD2 (5 bases each). The CDR3 runs 17 residues. Looked up from germline, CDR1 is MNHNY and CDR2 is SVGAGI (reference sequence). Deletions cut 5 bases from V and 0 bases from J, with 16 bases between. The CDR3 spells CASSRTPSGSNTGELFF. The CDR3 DNA sequence: TGTGCCAGCAGTCGGACTCCCTCAGGGTCGAACACCGGGGAGCTGTTTTTT.

This chain uses TRBV9 with TRBJ2-1, with 9 bases that match TRBD2. The CDR3 is 15 amino acids. Germline CDR1 reads SGDLS; CDR2 reads YYNGEE. V dropped 0 bases and J dropped 7; count of bases not matched to a gene: 5. CDR3 amino acids: CASSVAGTSYNEQFF. In nucleotides, the CDR3 is TGTGCCAGCAGCGTAGCGGGGACTAGCTATAATGAGCAGTTCTTC.

This chain joins TRBV11-2 and TRBJ1-1; possible D gene TRBD1, 6 bases. CDR3 length: 14 residues. CDR1 and CDR2 from the germline V gene are SGHAT and FQNNGV. With 1 base removed from V and 6 bases from J, the gap between germline ends came to 12 bases. The CDR3 DNA sequence: TGTGCCAGCAGCTTAGGGGGGCCTCTAGCTGAAGCTTTCTTT. It encodes CASSLGGPLAEAFF.

The V and J genes are TRBV28 and TRBJ2-1; TRBD1 might be the D (5 bases). V was clipped by 2 bases and J by 8 bases, with 10 bases between them. The CDR3 runs 13 residues. Germline V gene lookup returns CDR1 MDHEN and CDR2 SYDVKM. CDR3 bases: TGTGCCAGCAGTTTAAGGGCCAGGGATGAGCAGTTCTTC. Protein sequence: CASSLRARDEQFF. The full variable domain, with the rest looked up from reference TRBV28 and TRBJ2-1, is DVKVTQSSRYLVKRTGEKVFLECVQDMDHENMFWYRQDPGLGLRLIYFSYDVKMKEKGDIPEGYSVSREKKERFSLILESASTNQTSMYLCASSLRARDEQFFGPGTRLTVL.

V is TRBV12-3 or TRBV12-4 and J is TRBJ2-7, with 7 bases aligning to TRBD2. The CDR3 loop spans 13 amino acids. Trimming at V came to 3 bases and at J to 3 bases, leaving 2 bases not matched to a gene. The CDR3 sequence is CASSFGGYYEQYF. CDR3 in DNA: TGTGCCAGCAGTTTCGGGGGGTACTACGAGCAGTACTTC.

This clone was seen a few times. The chain links TRBV4-1 to TRBJ1-3, with D possibly TRBD1 on 6 matching bases. CDR3 size: 15 residues. The germline CDR1 and CDR2 sequences are MGHRA and YSYEKL. V was cut by 3 bases and J by 2 bases, with 11 bases left in between. The CDR3 bases are TGCGCCAGCAGCCAGGCTTACAGGGCTGGAAACACCATATATTTT. Translation gives CASSQAYRAGNTIYF.

The chain couples TRBV6-5 to TRBJ2-3; TRBD2 might be the D (5 bases). Trimming removed 6 bases from V and 4 bases from J, with 5 bases in between. CDR1 and CDR2 (germline): MNHEY, SVGAGI. This CDR3 is built from 11 residues. CDR3 loop: CASRLADTQYF. For the CDR3, the DNA is TGTGCCAGCAGACTAGCAGATACGCAGTATTTT.

This clone was detected only a few times. J is TRBJ2-7 and V is TRBV6-5; TRBD2 might be the D (6 bases). Germline V gene lookup returns CDR1 MNHEY and CDR2 SVGAGI. The ends were cut back, 5 bases at V and 1 base at J, with 9 bases in the middle. The CDR3 is made up of 13 amino acids. CDR3 nucleotides: TGTGCCAGCAGTCCTGGGGGGTCCTACGAGCAGTACTTC. Amino acids: CASSPGGSYEQYF.

This sequence joins TRBV30 and TRBJ1-5, with D unclear. The CDR3 totals 15 residues. Trimming removed 0 bases at V and 3 bases at J, with 12 bases between. Germline loops: CDR1 GTSNPN, CDR2 SVGIG (reference sequence). CDR3 loop: CAWSVRQLLNQPQHF. CDR3 bases: TGTGCCTGGAGTGTACGCCAACTTCTCAATCAGCCCCAGCATTTT.

This chain joins TRBV6-5 and TRBJ2-3; D remains unclear. Germline V lookup: CDR1 MNHEY, CDR2 SVGAGI. V lost 8 bases to trimming and J lost 0 bases, with 15 bases between them. This CDR3 region has 15 residues. In DNA, the CDR3 is TGTGCCAGCGGCAATCCTTACCTTAGCACAGATACGCAGTATTTT. This codes for CASGNPYLSTDTQYF.

The V call is TRBV21-1, the J call TRBJ1-5; the table names TRBD1, a call not compared with the DNA. TRBV21-1 is shown as a pseudogene. The CDR3 is made up of 14 amino acids. CDR3 amino acids: CASSKGQGKQPQHF. For the CDR3, the DNA is TGTGCCAGCAGCAAGGGACAGGGTAAACAGCCCCAGCATTTT.

V gene TRBV30 combines with J gene TRBJ1-1; weak D call: TRBD1 (5 bases). This CDR3 is built from 13 residues. V lost 3 bases and J 5 bases, leaving 13 bases between the germline ends. Germline V gene sequence: CDR1 GTSNPN, CDR2 SVGIG (reference sequence). CDR3 coding DNA: TGTGCCTGGAGAGGGGTCATGGGAACTGAAGCTTTCTTT. Translating it yields CAWRGVMGTEAFF. The complete variable domain, with remaining parts taken from reference TRBV30 and TRBJ1-1, reads SQTIHQWPATLVQPVGSPLSLECTVEGTSNPNLYWYRQAAGRGLQLLFYSVGIGQISSEVPQNLSASRPQDRQFILSSKKLLLSDSGFYLCAWRGVMGTEAFFGQGTRLTVV.

The chain has TRBV27 and TRBJ2-7; 9 nucleotides match TRBD1. Germline CDR1 MNHEY, CDR2 SMNVEV (reference sequence). The CDR3 sequence is 16 residues long. V lost 6 bases, J lost 4 bases, and 13 bases stayed unmatched. CDR3 sequence (DNA): TGTGCCAGCAGGTCGCTACCGGGACAGGGTCCTTACGAGCAGTACTTC. This sequence encodes CASRSLPGQGPYEQYF.

The chain employs TRBV29-1 and TRBJ2-2, with TRBD1 matching over 8 bases. CDR1 is SQVTM, CDR2 ANQGSEA, per germline. The J segment lost 4 bases and the V segment lost 7 bases, leaving 8 bases of the junction unmatched. The CDR3 loop spans 14 amino acids. CDR3 sequence: CSGGTGGSTGELFF. CDR3 bases: TGCAGCGGCGGGACAGGTGGGAGCACCGGGGAGCTGTTTTTT.

The chain combines TRBV4-1 with TRBJ2-1; 8 nucleotides line up with TRBD2. V gave up 4 bases and J gave up 9 bases; unmatched junction bases: 5. The CDR3 covers 13 residues. Germline V lookup: CDR1 MGHRA, CDR2 YSYEKL. The CDR3 DNA is TGCGCCAGCAGCCCGGGCGGGGGGCTTGAGCAGTTCTTC. Protein sequence: CASSPGGGLEQFF.